Listed below are T cell receptor beta chains from one sample, sequenced in a study. From the 5' RACE reads, TCRdb called clonotypes with MiXCR, one entry per CDR3 protein. The sample carries just over 60,000 distinct CDR3 sequences, almost 30% recorded once. Material for sequencing was tumor-infiltrating naive CD4+ T cells sorted from the breast tumor. These receptors were taken from a female donor with breast cancer. CDR3s include the opening cysteine and the closing phenylalanine or tryptophan. D genes are given only for firm matches. Not all rows give a size; the values are once, few, many and, for expanded clones, a class.

TRBD1 TRBJ1-6 few TRBV6-5 CASSPQGAFDSPLHF TGTGCCAGCAGCCCCCAGGGGGCTTTTGATTCACCCCTCCACTTT
- TRBJ2-7 few TRBV14 CASSPGLPYSYEQYF TGTGCCAGCAGCCCCGGACTTCCTTACTCCTACGAGCAGTACTTC
TRBD1 TRBJ2-7 many TRBV7-9 CASSDEAGGYF TGTGCCAGCAGCGATGAGGCAGGGGGGTACTTC
- TRBJ1-6 - TRBV20-1 CSARDPRGRNSPLHF TGCAGTGCTAGAGATCCCAGGGGACGGAATTCACCCCTCCACTTT
TRBD1 TRBJ1-4 - TRBV29-1 CSVMGQLNEKLFF TGCAGCGTTATGGGACAGCTTAATGAAAAACTGTTTTTT
- TRBJ1-3 - TRBV5-1 CASSLGPGSGNTIYF TGCGCCAGCAGCTTGGGGCCAGGGTCTGGAAACACCATATATTTT
TRBD1 TRBJ2-2 - TRBV4-1 CASSQPQGRSTGELFF TGCGCCAGCAGCCAGCCACAGGGGCGAAGCACCGGGGAGCTGTTTTTT
TRBD2 TRBJ2-4 - TRBV6-5 CASSYRASLAGGPFPLNIQYF TGTGCCAGCAGTTACAGGGCTTCGCTAGCGGGAGGGCCGTTCCCATTAAACATTCAGTACTTC
- TRBJ1-5 - TRBV18 CASQKDPRSNQPQHF TGTGCCAGCCAGAAGGACCCGAGGAGCAATCAGCCCCAGCATTTT
TRBD2 TRBJ2-1 few TRBV10-3 CATRTSGYNEQFF TGTGCCACCCGGACTAGCGGATACAATGAGCAGTTCTTC
- TRBJ2-7 - TRBV28 CASSQRREQYF TGTGCCAGCAGTCAGCGAAGAGAGCAGTACTTC
- TRBJ2-7 - TRBV6-1 CASSRRAEGEYF TGTGCCAGCAGCCGAAGGGCCGAGGGGGAGTACTTC
- TRBJ1-4 - TRBV7-2 CASSETRANEKLFF TGTGCCAGCAGCGAAACTAGGGCTAATGAAAAACTGTTTTTT
TRBD1 TRBJ1-2 few TRBV5-1 CAGTGDGYTF TGCGCCGGAACAGGGGATGGCTACACCTTC
- TRBJ1-3 - TRBV5-6 CASSHRGVGSGNTIYF TGTGCCAGCAGCCATCGAGGAGTCGGCTCTGGAAACACCATATATTTT
- TRBJ2-2 many TRBV6-5 CASSYGMDTGELFF TGTGCCAGCAGTTACGGGATGGACACCGGGGAGCTGTTTTTT